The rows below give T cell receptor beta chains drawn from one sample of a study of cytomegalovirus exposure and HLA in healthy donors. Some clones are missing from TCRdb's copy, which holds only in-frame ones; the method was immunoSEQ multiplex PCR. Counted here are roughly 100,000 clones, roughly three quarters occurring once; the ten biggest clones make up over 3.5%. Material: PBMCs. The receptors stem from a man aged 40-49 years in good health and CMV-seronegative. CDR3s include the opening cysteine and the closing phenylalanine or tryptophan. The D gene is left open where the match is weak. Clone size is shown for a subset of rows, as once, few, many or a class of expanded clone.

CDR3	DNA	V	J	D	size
CASSLRVDGYTF	TGTGCCAGCAGCTTACGGGTGGATGGCTACACCTTC	TRBV5-8	TRBJ1-2	NA	NA
CASSFNAGTAGDTQYF	TGTGCCAGCAGCTTCAATGCAGGGACCGCGGGGGATACGCAGTATTTT	TRBV5-4	TRBJ2-3	NA	NA
CASSALTGSIYF	TGTGCCAGCAGCGCTCTGACGGGGTCCATATATTTT	TRBV9	TRBJ1-3	NA	NA
CASSLGQGETQYF	TGTGCCAGCAGCTTAGGTCAGGGCGAGACCCAGTACTTC	TRBV7-2	TRBJ2-5	NA	NA
CASSLAAGGTGELFF	TGCGCCAGCAGCTTGGCCGCCGGGGGCACCGGGGAGCTGTTTTTT	TRBV5-1	TRBJ2-2	NA	few
CASSPQGQSSYGYTF	TGTGCCAGCAGCCCCCAAGGACAGTCTAGCTATGGCTACACCTTC	TRBV7-8	TRBJ1-2	NA	few
CAISERTGGGNQPQHF	TGTGCCATCAGTGAGAGGACAGGAGGAGGCAATCAGCCCCAGCATTTT	TRBV10-3	TRBJ1-5	TRBD1	NA
CASSLLQGWVVNEQFF	TGTGCCAGCAGCCTACTACAGGGATGGGTCGTCAATGAGCAGTTCTTC	TRBV7-8	TRBJ2-1	NA	once
CASSLVQGRSGNTIYF	TGCGCCAGCAGCTTGGTTCAGGGCCGCTCTGGAAACACCATATATTTT	TRBV5-1	TRBJ1-3	NA	NA
CASSLLEAVPGANVLTF	TGTGCCAGCAGCTTACTCGAGGCAGTACCTGGGGCCAACGTCCTGACTTTC	TRBV7-2	TRBJ2-6	NA	NA
CASSFGGTVKRETQYF	TGTGCCAGCAGCTTCGGCGGGACAGTCAAGAGGGAGACCCAGTACTTC	TRBV7-2	TRBJ2-5	NA	few
CATSRTQGAGGYTF	TGTGCCACCAGCAGAACACAGGGGGCAGGCGGCTACACCTTC	TRBV15	TRBJ1-2	TRBD1	NA
CASSVGGPSGNTIYF	TGTGCCAGCAGCGTTGGGGGCCCCTCTGGAAACACCATATATTTT	TRBV9	TRBJ1-3	NA	NA
CASGTPNTGELFF	TGTGCCAGCGGGACACCTAACACCGGGGAGCTGTTTTTT	TRBV27	TRBJ2-2	NA	NA
CASSEVGQGATGYTF	TGTGCCAGCAGTGAAGTCGGACAGGGGGCGACTGGCTACACCTTC	TRBV2	TRBJ1-2	TRBD1	NA
CASSEWDNYNSPLHF	TGTGCCAGCAGTGAATGGGACAATTATAATTCACCCCTCCACTTT	TRBV25-1	TRBJ1-6	NA	NA
CASSLETGPNNEQFF	TGTGCCAGCAGCTTAGAGACAGGGCCTAACAATGAGCAGTTCTTC	TRBV7-6	TRBJ2-1	TRBD1	NA
CASSLNREAFF	TGTGCCAGCAGCCTAAACAGGGAAGCTTTCTTT	TRBV6-1	TRBJ1-1	NA	NA
CASSRNTEAFF	TGTGCCAGCAGCCGGAACACTGAAGCTTTCTTT	TRBV6-6	TRBJ1-1	NA	few
CAWSVGGNNEKLFF	TGTGCCTGGAGTGTAGGGGGAAATAATGAAAAACTGTTTTTT	TRBV30	TRBJ1-4	NA	NA
CASGTQGAPYEQYF	TGTGCTAGTGGGACCCAGGGGGCCCCCTACGAGCAGTACTTC	TRBV12-5	TRBJ2-7	TRBD1	NA
CASGSGGAYEQYF	TGTGCCAGCGGGAGCGGGGGGGCCTACGAGCAGTACTTC	TRBV6-1	TRBJ2-7	TRBD2	NA
CASSPSRGGVANEQFF	TGCGCCAGCAGCCCCTCCCGGGGGGGTGTTGCGAATGAGCAGTTCTTC	TRBV5-1	TRBJ2-1	TRBD2	NA
CASSLARTGGADTQYF	TGTGCCAGCAGCTTAGCGCGGACAGGGGGCGCAGATACGCAGTATTTT	TRBV7-2	TRBJ2-3	TRBD1	NA
CASRGTANTEAFF	TGTGCCAGCAGGGGGACAGCGAACACTGAAGCTTTCTTT	TRBV6-4	TRBJ1-1	TRBD1	NA